This T cell receptor (beta chain) was captured in a study of T cell repertoires in cytomegalovirus infection. Across the whole study: HLA-B-restricted CMV epitopes that are well studied, plus recently identified HLA-C-restricted ones, were used by the study. Indications of both CMV infection and matching HLA type were provided by public TCR beta signatures.

This clonotype showed up just once. The antigen remains undetermined. MiXCR, run by TCRdb on the reads, gives a single entry per CDR3 protein. This table holds about 920,000 distinct CDR3 sequences, approximately 31% found once. This CDR3 is 13 amino acids long. The germline gives CDR1 SNHLY, CDR2 FYNNEI. V was shortened by 4 bases and J by 5 bases, with 9 bases between the two germline ends. Study-level findings and limits: People with CMV and the relevant HLA were identified by cumulative public TCR beta family frequency. The response measured ex vivo was dominated by TCR beta clonotypes (HLA-C-restricted and CMV-specific).

The TCR sequence derives from a human donor in good health (CMV status not recorded). Some clones in this sample may be carry-over from other donors' samples. This material consisted of cultured CD8+ T cells from PBMCs, taken from culture after CMV antigen stimulation. The J gene is TRBJ2-1, the V gene TRBV2; D perhaps matches TRBD1 (6 bases). The chain's CDR3 is CASSAGAHNEQFF. CDR3 nucleotide sequence: TGTGCCAGCAGTGCAGGGGCGCACAATGAGCAGTTCTTC.